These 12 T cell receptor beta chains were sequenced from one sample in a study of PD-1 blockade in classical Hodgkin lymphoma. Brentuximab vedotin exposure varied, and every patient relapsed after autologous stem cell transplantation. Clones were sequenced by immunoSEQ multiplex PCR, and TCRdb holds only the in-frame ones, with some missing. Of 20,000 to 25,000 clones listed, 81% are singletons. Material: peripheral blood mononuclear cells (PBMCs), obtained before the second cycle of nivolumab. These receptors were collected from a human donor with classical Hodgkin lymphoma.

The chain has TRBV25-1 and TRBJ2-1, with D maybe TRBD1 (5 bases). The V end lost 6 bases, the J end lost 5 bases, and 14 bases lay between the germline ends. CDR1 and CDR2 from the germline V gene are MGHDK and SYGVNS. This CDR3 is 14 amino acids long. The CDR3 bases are TGTGCCAGCAGGACAGAACCCCCTAACAATGAGCAGTTCTTC. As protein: CASRTEPPNNEQFF.

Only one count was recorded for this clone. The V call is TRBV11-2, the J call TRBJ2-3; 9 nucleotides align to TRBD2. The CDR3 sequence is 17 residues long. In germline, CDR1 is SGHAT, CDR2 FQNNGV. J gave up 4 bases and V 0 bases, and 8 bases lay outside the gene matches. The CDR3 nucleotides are TGTGCCAGCAGCTTAGATTCGGCGGGGGGGCCCGCAGATACGCAGTATTTT. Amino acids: CASSLDSAGGPADTQYF.

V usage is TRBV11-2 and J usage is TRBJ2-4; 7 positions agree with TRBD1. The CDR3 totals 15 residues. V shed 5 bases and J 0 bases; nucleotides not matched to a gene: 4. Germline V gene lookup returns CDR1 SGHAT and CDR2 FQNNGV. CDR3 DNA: TGTGCCAGCAGCCGGGACAGCCCAGCCAAAAACATTCAGTACTTC. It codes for CASSRDSPAKNIQYF.

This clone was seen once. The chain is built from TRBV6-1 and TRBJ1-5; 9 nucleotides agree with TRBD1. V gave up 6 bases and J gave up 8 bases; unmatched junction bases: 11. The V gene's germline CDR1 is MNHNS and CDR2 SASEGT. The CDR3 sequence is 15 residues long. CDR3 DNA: TGTGCCAGCAGCCGAGTTACAGGGGGCGAAAAGCCCCAGCATTTT. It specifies CASSRVTGGEKPQHF.

DNA for the CDR3: TGTGCCAGCAGCTTAGGATCAGGGAACACTGAAGCTTTCTTT. This translates into CASSLGSGNTEAFF. The chain combines TRBV11-3 with TRBJ1-1; D not certain. This CDR3 has 14 amino acids. CDR1 and CDR2 (germline): SGHNT, YENEEA. Trimming removed 1 base at V and 1 base at J, with 7 bases between.

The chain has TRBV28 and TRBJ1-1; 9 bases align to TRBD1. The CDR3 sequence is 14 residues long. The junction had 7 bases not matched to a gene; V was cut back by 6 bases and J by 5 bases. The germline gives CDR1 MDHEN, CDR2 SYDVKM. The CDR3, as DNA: TGTGCCAGCAGGATTGGGACAGGGTGGACTGAAGCTTTCTTT. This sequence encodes CASRIGTGWTEAFF.

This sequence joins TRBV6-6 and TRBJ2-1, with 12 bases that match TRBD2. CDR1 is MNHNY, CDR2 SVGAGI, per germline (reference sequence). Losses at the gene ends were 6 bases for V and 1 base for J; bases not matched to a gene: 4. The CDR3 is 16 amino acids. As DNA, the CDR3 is TGTGCCAGCAGATCCGGGACTAGCGGGTCCTACAATGAGCAGTTCTTC. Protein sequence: CASRSGTSGSYNEQFF.

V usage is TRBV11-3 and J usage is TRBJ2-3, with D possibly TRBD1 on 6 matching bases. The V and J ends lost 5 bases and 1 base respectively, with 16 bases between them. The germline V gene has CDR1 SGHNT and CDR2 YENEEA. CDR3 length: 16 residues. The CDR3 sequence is CASSAEQGFGTDTQYF. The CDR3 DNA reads TGTGCCAGCAGCGCCGAACAGGGATTTGGCACAGATACGCAGTATTTT. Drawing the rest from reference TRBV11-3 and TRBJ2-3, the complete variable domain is EAGVVQSPRYKIIEKKQPVAFWCNPISGHNTLYWYLQNLGQGPELLIRYENEEAVDDSQLPKDRFSAERLKGVDSTLKIQPAELGDSAVYLCASSAEQGFGTDTQYFGPGTRLTVL.

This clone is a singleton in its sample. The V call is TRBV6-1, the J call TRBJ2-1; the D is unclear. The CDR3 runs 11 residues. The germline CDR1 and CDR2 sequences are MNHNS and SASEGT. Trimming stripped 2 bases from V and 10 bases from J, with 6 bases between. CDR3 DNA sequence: TGTGCCAGCAGTGAATTCCTGGAGCAGTTCTTC. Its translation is CASSEFLEQFF.

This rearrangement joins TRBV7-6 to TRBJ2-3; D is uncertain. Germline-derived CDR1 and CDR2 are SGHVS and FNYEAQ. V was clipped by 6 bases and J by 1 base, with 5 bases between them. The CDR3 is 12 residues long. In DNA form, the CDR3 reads TGTGCCAGCAGTGAACGCACAGATACGCAGTATTTT. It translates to CASSERTDTQYF.

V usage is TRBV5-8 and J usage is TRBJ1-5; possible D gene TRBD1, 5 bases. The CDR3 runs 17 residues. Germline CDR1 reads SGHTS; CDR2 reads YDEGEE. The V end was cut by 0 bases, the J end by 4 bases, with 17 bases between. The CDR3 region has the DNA TGTGCCAGCAGCTTGGCCATGGGACCGAGGGGAAATCAGCCCCAGCATTTT. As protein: CASSLAMGPRGNQPQHF.

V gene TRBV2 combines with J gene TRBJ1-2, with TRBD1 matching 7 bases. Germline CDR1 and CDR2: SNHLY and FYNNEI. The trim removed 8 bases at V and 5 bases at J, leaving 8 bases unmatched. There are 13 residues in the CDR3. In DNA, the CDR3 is TGTGCCAGCGTTCCAGGGGGGGGATATGGCTACACCTTC. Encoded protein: CASVPGGGYGYTF.